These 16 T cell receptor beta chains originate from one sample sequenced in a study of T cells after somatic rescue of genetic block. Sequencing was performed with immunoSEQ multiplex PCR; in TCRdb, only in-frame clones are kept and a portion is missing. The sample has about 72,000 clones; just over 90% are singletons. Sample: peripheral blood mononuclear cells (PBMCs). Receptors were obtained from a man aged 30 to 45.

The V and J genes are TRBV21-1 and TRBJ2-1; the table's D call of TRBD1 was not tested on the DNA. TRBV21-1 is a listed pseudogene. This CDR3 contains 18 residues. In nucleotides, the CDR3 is TGTGCCAGCAGCCGCACGGGCCGGGGGACAGGTGGGTTCAATGAGCAGTTCTTC. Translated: CASSRTGRGTGGFNEQFF.

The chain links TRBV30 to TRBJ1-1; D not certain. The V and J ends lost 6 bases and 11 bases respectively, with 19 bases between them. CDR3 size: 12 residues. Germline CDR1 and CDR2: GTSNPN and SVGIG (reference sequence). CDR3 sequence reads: CACQADKGRAFF. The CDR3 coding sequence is TGTGCCTGTCAAGCAGACAAGGGAAGGGCTTTCTTT.

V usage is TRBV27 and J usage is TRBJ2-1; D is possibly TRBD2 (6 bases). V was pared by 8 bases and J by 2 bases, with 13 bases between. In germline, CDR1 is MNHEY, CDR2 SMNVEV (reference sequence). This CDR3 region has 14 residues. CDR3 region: CASQEGWTYNEQFF. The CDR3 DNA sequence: TGTGCCAGCCAGGAGGGGTGGACCTACAATGAGCAGTTCTTC.

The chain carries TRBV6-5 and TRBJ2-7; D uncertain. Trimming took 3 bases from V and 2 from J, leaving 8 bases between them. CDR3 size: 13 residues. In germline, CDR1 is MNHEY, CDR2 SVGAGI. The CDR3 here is CASSYGATYEQYF. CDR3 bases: TGTGCCAGCAGTTATGGCGCCACCTACGAGCAGTACTTC.

Written as DNA, the CDR3 is TGCGCCAGCACCCCCCGGGTTTTTCGCTACGAGCAGTACTTC. Its protein product is CASTPRVFRYEQYF. The V call is TRBV10-1, the J call TRBJ2-7; no reliable D call. Germline assignment: CDR1 WNHNN and CDR2 SYGVQD (reference sequence). The CDR3 has 14 residues. V dropped 7 bases and J dropped 3 bases, with 16 bases sitting between them.

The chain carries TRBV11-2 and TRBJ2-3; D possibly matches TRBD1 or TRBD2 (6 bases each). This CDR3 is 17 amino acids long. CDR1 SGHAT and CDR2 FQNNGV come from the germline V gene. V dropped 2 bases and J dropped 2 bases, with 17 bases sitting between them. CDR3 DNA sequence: TGTGCCAGCAGCTTACGGGGGCTACGCGAGCTCACAGATACGCAGTATTTT. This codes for CASSLRGLRELTDTQYF.

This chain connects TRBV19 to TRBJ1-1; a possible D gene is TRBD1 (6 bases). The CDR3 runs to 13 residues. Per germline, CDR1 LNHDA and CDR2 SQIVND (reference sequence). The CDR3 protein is CARRGGRNTEAFF. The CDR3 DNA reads TGTGCGAGAAGGGGGGGGAGGAACACTGAAGCTTTCTTT.

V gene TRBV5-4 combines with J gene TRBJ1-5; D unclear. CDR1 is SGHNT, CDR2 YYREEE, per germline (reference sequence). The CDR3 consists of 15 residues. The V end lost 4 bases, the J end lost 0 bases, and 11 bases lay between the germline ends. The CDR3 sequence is CASSPPGRSNQPQHF. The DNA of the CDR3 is TGTGCCAGCAGCCCCCCCGGCCGTAGCAATCAGCCCCAGCATTTT.

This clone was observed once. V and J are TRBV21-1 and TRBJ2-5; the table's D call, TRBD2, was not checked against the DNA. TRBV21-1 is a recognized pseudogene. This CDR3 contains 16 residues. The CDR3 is CASSKDRPGGQETQYF. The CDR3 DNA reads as TGTGCCAGCAGCAAAGATCGCCCCGGGGGCCAAGAGACCCAGTACTTC.

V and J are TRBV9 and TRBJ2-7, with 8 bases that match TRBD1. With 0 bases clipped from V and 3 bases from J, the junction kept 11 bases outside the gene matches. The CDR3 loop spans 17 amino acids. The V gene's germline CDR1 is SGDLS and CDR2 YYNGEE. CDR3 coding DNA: TGTGCCAGCAGCGTAGTAGAACGATACAGGGGGGTCTACGAGCAGTACTTC. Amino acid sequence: CASSVVERYRGVYEQYF.

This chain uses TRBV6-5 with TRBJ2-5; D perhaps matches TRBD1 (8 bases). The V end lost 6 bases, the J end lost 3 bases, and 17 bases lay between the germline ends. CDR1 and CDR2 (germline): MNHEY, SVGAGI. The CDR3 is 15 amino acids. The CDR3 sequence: CASSRLTGGEETQYF. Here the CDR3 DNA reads TGTGCCAGCAGCCGCCTAACAGGGGGGGAAGAGACCCAGTACTTC.

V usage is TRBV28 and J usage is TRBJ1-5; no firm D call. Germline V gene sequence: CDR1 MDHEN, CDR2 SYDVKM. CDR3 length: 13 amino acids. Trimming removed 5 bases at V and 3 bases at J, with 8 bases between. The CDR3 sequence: CASSPGFNQPQHF. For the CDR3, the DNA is TGTGCCAGCAGTCCGGGCTTCAATCAGCCCCAGCATTTT.

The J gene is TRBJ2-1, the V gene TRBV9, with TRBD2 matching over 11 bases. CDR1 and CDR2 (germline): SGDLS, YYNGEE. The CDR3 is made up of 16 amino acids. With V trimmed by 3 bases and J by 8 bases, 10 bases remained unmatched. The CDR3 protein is CASSARGRLAGHEQFF. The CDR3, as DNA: TGTGCCAGCAGCGCCCGAGGGAGACTAGCGGGACATGAGCAGTTCTTC.

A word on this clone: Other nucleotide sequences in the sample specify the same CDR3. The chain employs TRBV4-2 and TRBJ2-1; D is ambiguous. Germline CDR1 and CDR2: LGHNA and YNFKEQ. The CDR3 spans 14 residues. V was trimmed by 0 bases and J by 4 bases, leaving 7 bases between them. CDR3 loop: CASSQDLLYNEQFF. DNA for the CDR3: TGTGCCAGCAGCCAAGATTTACTTTACAATGAGCAGTTCTTC.

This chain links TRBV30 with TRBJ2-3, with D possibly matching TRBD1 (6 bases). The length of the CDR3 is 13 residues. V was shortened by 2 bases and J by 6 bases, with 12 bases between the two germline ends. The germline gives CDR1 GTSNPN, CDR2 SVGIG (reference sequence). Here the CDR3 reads CAWSNTGFDTQYF. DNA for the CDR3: TGTGCCTGGAGTAACACAGGGTTTGATACGCAGTATTTT.

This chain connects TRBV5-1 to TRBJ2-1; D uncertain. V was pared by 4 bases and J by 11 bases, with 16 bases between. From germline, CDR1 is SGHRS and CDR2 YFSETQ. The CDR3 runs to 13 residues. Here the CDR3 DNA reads TGCGCCAGCAGCACACGGCCGAACGACCAGCAGTTCTTC. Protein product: CASSTRPNDQQFF.